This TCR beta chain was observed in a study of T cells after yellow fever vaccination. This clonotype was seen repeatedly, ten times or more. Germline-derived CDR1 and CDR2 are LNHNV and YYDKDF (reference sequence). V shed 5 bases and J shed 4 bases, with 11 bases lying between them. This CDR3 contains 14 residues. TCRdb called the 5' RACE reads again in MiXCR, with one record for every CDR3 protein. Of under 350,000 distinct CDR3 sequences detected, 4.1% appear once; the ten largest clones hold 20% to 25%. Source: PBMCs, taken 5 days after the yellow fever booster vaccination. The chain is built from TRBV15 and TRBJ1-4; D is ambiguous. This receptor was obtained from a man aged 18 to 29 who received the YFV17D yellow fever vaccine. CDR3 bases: TGTGCCACCAGCCTCCTAACACTTAATGAAAAACTGTTTTTT. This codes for CATSLLTLNEKLFF.